The source of this TCR beta chain is a study of blood T cell repertoires in COVID-19. Across the whole study: Whether acute or convalescent, the COVID-19 samples came from the United States, Italy and Spain. Nucleic acid was either cDNA or gDNA, and it came from T cells, B-cell-depleted T cells, or PBMCs.

In the study's own analysis: Nucleated cell counts were estimated from reference gene primer amplification. Repertoires were generated with immunoSEQ multiplex PCR, while TCRdb's copy carries only in-frame clones and drops some. The DNA gave D and trimming, while V, J and clone size come from that table. Of about 140,000 clones detected, around three quarters appear once; the ten largest clones hold roughly 3.6%. The table lists this clone with a count of one. The germline CDR1 and CDR2 sequences are MNHNS and SASEGT. CDR3 length: 14 residues. The V gene lost 5 bases and the J gene lost 1 base, with 11 bases spanning the gap.

The sequence derives from a man in his 60s with acute or convalescent COVID-19. V is TRBV6-1 and J is TRBJ1-1; the D gene is possibly TRBD1 (5 bases). Sequenced material: peripheral blood. The CDR3 DNA reads TGTGCCAGCAGTACCGAGACAGAGAACACTGAAGCTTTCTTT. It codes for CASSTETENTEAFF.